The 21 T cell receptor beta chains below all came from one sample that was sequenced in a study of OX40 agonist ivuxolimab in advanced cancers. Measured with immunoSEQ multiplex PCR; TCRdb has only the in-frame clones, and not every one. The sample lists about 140,000 clones, 75% to 95% occurring once. The starting material was CD4+ or CD8+ T cells sorted from blood, obtained in a trial of the OX40 agonist ivuxolimab. All receptors come from an adult with an advanced solid tumor such as melanoma, head and neck, liver or kidney cancer.

Here the CDR3 reads CASSQGTANTGELFF. CDR3 sequence (DNA): TGTGCCAGCAGCCAAGGGACAGCGAACACCGGGGAGCTGTTTTTT. The V call is TRBV11-2, the J call TRBJ2-2; the match to TRBD1 covers 7 bases. The V segment lost 5 bases and the J segment 0 bases; nucleotides outside the gene matches: 3. The CDR3 consists of 15 residues. CDR1 and CDR2 from the germline V gene are SGHAT and FQNNGV.

The CDR3 protein is CASSPGIRGNQPQHF. Here the CDR3 DNA reads TGTGCCAGCTCACCTGGGATTAGGGGCAATCAGCCCCAGCATTTT. The chain links TRBV18 to TRBJ1-5; no firm D call. The V gene lost 3 bases and the J gene lost 2 bases, with 11 bases spanning the gap. The CDR3 has 15 amino acids. CDR1 and CDR2 from the germline V gene are KGHSH and LQKENI.

Here the CDR3 reads CALRDTRSGANVLTF. CDR3 nucleotide sequence: TGTGCCCTACGGGACACCCGCTCTGGGGCCAACGTCCTGACTTTC. The V and J genes are TRBV19 and TRBJ2-6; D may be TRBD1 (6 bases). In germline, CDR1 is LNHDA, CDR2 SQIVND (reference sequence). CDR3 length: 15 amino acids. Trimming took 11 bases from V and 0 from J, leaving 14 bases between them.

The rearrangement links TRBV5-1 to TRBJ2-7; 7 nucleotides match TRBD1. Per the germline V gene, CDR1 is SGHRS and CDR2 is YFSETQ. The junction had 10 bases not matched to a gene; V was cut back by 1 base and J by 6 bases. This CDR3 is built from 15 residues. For the CDR3, the DNA is TGCGCCAGCAGCTTGAACCCACGGACAGGTCCCGAGCAGTACTTC. As protein: CASSLNPRTGPEQYF.

A note on this clone: A junction boundary mismatches the germline segment, possibly from a read error. The chain joins TRBV7-7 to TRBJ2-1, with 7 bases aligning to TRBD1. The CDR3 length is 14 residues. Germline V gene lookup returns CDR1 SSHAT and CDR2 FNYEAQ (reference sequence). The CDR3 loop is CASSLNRGMDEQFF. For the CDR3, the DNA is TGTGCTAGCAGCTTAAACAGGGGAATGGATGAGCAGTTCTTC.

In DNA, the CDR3 is TGTGCCAGTAGTTCGGGGGCCGACACCGGGGAGCTGTTTTTT. It codes for CASSSGADTGELFF. The J gene is TRBJ2-2, the V gene TRBV19; the D call may be TRBD1 or TRBD2 (6 bases each). The V end lost 5 bases, the J end lost 3 bases, and 10 bases lay between the germline ends. Germline assignment: CDR1 LNHDA and CDR2 SQIVND (reference sequence). The CDR3 has 14 residues.

The chain employs TRBV5-1 and TRBJ2-5; no reliable D call. The CDR3 contains 12 residues. V gave up 0 bases and J gave up 6 bases, with 6 bases separating them. Germline assignment: CDR1 SGHRS and CDR2 YFSETQ. CDR3 loop: CASSLDRKTQYF. DNA of the CDR3: TGCGCCAGCAGCTTGGACAGAAAGACCCAGTACTTC.

V usage is TRBV27 and J usage is TRBJ2-7; maybe TRBD1 (6 bases). The V and J ends lost 0 bases and 4 bases respectively, with 13 bases between them. The CDR3 totals 15 residues. Germline V gene data show CDR1 as MNHEY and CDR2 as SMNVEV (reference sequence). The CDR3 nucleotides are TGTGCCAGCAGTTTATCGGTGGGGGCGGGTTACGAGCAGTACTTC. This gives the protein CASSLSVGAGYEQYF.

The genes are TRBV19 and TRBJ2-7; a weak D match, TRBD1 (6 bases). Looked up from germline, CDR1 is LNHDA and CDR2 is SQIVND (reference sequence). Trimming removed 6 bases at V and 9 bases at J, with 21 bases between. The CDR3 runs 14 residues. The CDR3 region has the DNA TGTGCCAGTAGGCCGGGACAAGGTGAATATAGGCAGTACTTC. Its protein is CASRPGQGEYRQYF.

The chain uses TRBV29-1 and TRBJ2-7, with TRBD1 identical over 11 bases. This CDR3 is built from 13 residues. Trimming took 7 bases from V and 3 from J; bases not matched to a gene: 5. CDR1 is SQVTM, CDR2 ANQGSEA, per germline. In nucleotides, the CDR3 is TGCAGCGCTCGGACAGGGGGCGTCTACGAGCAGTACTTC. This gives the protein CSARTGGVYEQYF.

The chain couples TRBV19 to TRBJ2-3; either TRBD1 or TRBD2 may supply D (5 bases each). The V end lost 3 bases, the J end lost 1 base, and 11 bases lay between the germline ends. The CDR3 has 15 amino acids. Germline CDR1 and CDR2: LNHDA and SQIVND (reference sequence). CDR3 in DNA: TGTGCCAGTAGTATCCATAAGGGACGCACAGATACGCAGTATTTT. Translated, it gives CASSIHKGRTDTQYF.

J is TRBJ2-1 and V is TRBV7-8, with 8 bases matching TRBD2. The CDR3 has 15 residues. The V and J ends lost 5 bases and 6 bases, in that order; junction bases with no gene match: 9. The germline CDR1 and CDR2 sequences are SGHVS and FQNEAQ. CDR3 DNA: TGTGCCAGCAGCCTTCGGGAGGGCCAGTTCAATGAGCAGTTCTTC. It yields the protein CASSLREGQFNEQFF.

The chain carries TRBV13 and TRBJ2-2, with 10 bases lining up with TRBD2. Germline V CDR1 and CDR2: PRHDT, FYEKMQ (reference sequence). Losses at the gene ends were 4 bases for V and 0 bases for J; bases not matched to a gene: 11. This CDR3 is built from 19 residues. This chain's CDR3 is CASSSPGLAENANTGELFF. As DNA, the CDR3 is TGTGCCAGCAGCTCCCCCGGACTAGCGGAAAACGCGAACACCGGGGAGCTGTTTTTT.

This sequence joins TRBV19 and TRBJ2-1, with 8 bases fitting TRBD2. CDR3 length: 16 residues. V lost 5 bases to trimming and J lost 4 bases; unmatched junction nucleotides: 10. Looked up from germline, CDR1 is LNHDA and CDR2 is SQIVND (reference sequence). The CDR3 here is CASSSRGGKVYNEQFF. For the CDR3, the DNA is TGTGCCAGTAGTTCCCGGGGGGGGAAGGTTTACAATGAGCAGTTCTTC.

This sequence joins TRBV18 and TRBJ1-1; D is ambiguous. Germline V gene lookup returns CDR1 KGHSH and CDR2 LQKENI. The CDR3 is 12 amino acids. Trimming stripped 2 bases from V and 7 bases from J, with 8 bases between. The CDR3 DNA follows: TGTGCCAGCTCACCAACGGGGATTGAAGCTTTCTTT. It yields the protein CASSPTGIEAFF.

The CDR3 DNA reads TGTGCCAGCAGCTCTACGGCGGGAGCCGGGGAGCTGTTTTTT. Protein: CASSSTAGAGELFF. The rearrangement links TRBV28 to TRBJ2-2; 7 nucleotides line up with TRBD2. Trimming at V came to 6 bases and at J to 6 bases, leaving 7 bases not matched to a gene. Germline CDR1 and CDR2: MDHEN and SYDVKM. This CDR3 is 14 amino acids long.

CDR3 region: CASSLRLTGAATNEKLFF. As DNA, the CDR3 is TGCGCCAGCAGCTTGAGGCTCACAGGGGCAGCAACTAATGAAAAACTGTTTTTT. V is TRBV5-1 and J is TRBJ1-4, with 7 positions matching TRBD1. V gave up 1 base and J gave up 0 bases; unmatched junction bases: 9. Looked up from germline, CDR1 is SGHRS and CDR2 is YFSETQ. The CDR3 runs 18 residues.

The V gene is TRBV4-3, the J gene TRBJ2-4; weak D call: TRBD2 (5 bases). The germline CDR1 and CDR2 sequences are LGHNA and YSLEER. Trimming pared 1 base from V and 1 base from J, leaving 8 bases between. The CDR3 is 15 amino acids. The CDR3 sequence is CASSQAGVAKNIQYF. The CDR3, as DNA: TGCGCCAGCAGCCAAGCCGGGGTGGCCAAAAACATTCAGTACTTC.

The V and J genes are TRBV25-1 and TRBJ2-1; unclear D gene. V was clipped by 10 bases and J by 3 bases, with 10 bases between them. The CDR3 length is 12 residues. Germline V gene lookup returns CDR1 MGHDK and CDR2 SYGVNS. CDR3 coding DNA: TGTGCCATCGTGGACGGCTACAATGAGCAGTTCTTC. Its translation: CAIVDGYNEQFF.

This clone was counted ten times or more. The chain uses TRBV5-4 and TRBJ2-1; 9 nucleotides align to TRBD2. V shed 3 bases, J shed 10 bases, and the junction held 8 bases outside the gene matches. Germline CDR1 and CDR2: SGHNT and YYREEE (reference sequence). This CDR3 has 14 residues. The CDR3, as DNA: TGTGCCAGCAGCTCCTCCGGGACTAGCCAGGAGCAGTTCTTC. This translates into CASSSSGTSQEQFF.

The chain is built from TRBV19 and TRBJ2-1; D unclear. CDR1 is LNHDA, CDR2 SQIVND, per germline (reference sequence). This CDR3 has 13 amino acids. V was clipped by 5 bases and J by 12 bases, with 17 bases between them. Written as DNA, the CDR3 is TGTGCCAGTAGTCCGCCTGGACGACGCTGGCAGTTCTTC. Amino acid sequence: CASSPPGRRWQFF.